This T cell receptor beta chain was identified in a study of cytomegalovirus exposure and HLA in healthy donors. Points from the study as a whole: Most TCR sequences were seen very rarely across donors, but some public TCRs occurred in many. Segments of the TCR beta V type were, in most cases, productive about 87% or about 30% of the time in an earlier analysis. The availability of immune exposure information extended only to CMV serostatus.

13 Jbeta primers and 60 Vbeta primers were used for the PCR. Assay: immunoSEQ multiplex PCR; the TCRdb copy retains only in-frame clones and omits some. The sample consists of some 250,000 clones, about four fifths of them appearing once. This clone was counted a few times. The antigen is not known. Donors sampled were nominally healthy, though unrecorded immune exposures were likely. The V end was cut by 2 bases, the J end by 7 bases, with 5 bases between. Germline-derived CDR1 and CDR2 are GTSNPN and SVGIG (reference sequence). CDR3 length: 10 amino acids. V usage is TRBV30 and J usage is TRBJ1-1; no definite D call. Specimen: PBMCs. This clonotype was obtained from a woman in her 40s in good health and CMV-seropositive. This CDR3 reads CAWSSGEAFF. The CDR3 nucleotides read TGTGCCTGGAGTTCGGGTGAAGCTTTCTTT. The full variable domain, its missing parts supplied by reference TRBV30 and TRBJ1-1, is SQTIHQWPATLVQPVGSPLSLECTVEGTSNPNLYWYRQAAGRGLQLLFYSVGIGQISSEVPQNLSASRPQDRQFILSSKKLLLSDSGFYLCAWSSGEAFFGQGTRLTVV.